A selection of T cell receptor beta chains follows, all from one sample in a study of cytomegalovirus exposure and HLA in healthy donors. Here immunoSEQ multiplex PCR was the method, and the copy in TCRdb shows in-frame clones only, minus some. The sample has about 180,000 clones; about four fifths are singletons. The source material was PBMCs. The receptors derive from a woman in her 30s in good health and CMV-seronegative. Both conserved end residues are part of each CDR3. Each record gives: D gene, clone size, V gene, J gene, CDR3 DNA, CDR3 protein. A D gene is named only where the DNA matches it firmly. Where a row states a size, it is once, few, many or the class of an expanded clone; other rows omit it.

.	.	TRBV9	TRBJ1-2	TGTGCCAGCAGCGTAGACCAGAATTCTAACTATGGCTACACCTTC	CASSVDQNSNYGYTF
.	.	TRBV2	TRBJ1-5	TGTGCCAGCAGTGAAGCGCTTCTTGCAGGGGTCAATCAGCCCCAGCATTTT	CASSEALLAGVNQPQHF
.	once	TRBV7-6	TRBJ2-7	TGTGCCAGCAGCTTAAGACAGGCACCCTACGAGCAGTACTTC	CASSLRQAPYEQYF
.	.	TRBV5-6	TRBJ1-6	TGTGCCAGCAGATCGGGAGTCTCCTATAATTCACCCCTCCACTTT	CASRSGVSYNSPLHF
.	.	TRBV2	TRBJ1-2	TGTGCCAGCAGTGAAGAGGGCGGGAACTATGGCTACACCTTC	CASSEEGGNYGYTF
.	.	TRBV7-6	TRBJ2-7	TGTGCCAGCAGCTTAGGGGGAGGGGGTACCTACGAGCAGTACTTC	CASSLGGGGTYEQYF
TRBD1	.	TRBV30	TRBJ2-5	TGTGCCTGGCTAAACCGGGACAGGGGTCGGTTGGCCCAAGAGACCCAGTACTTC	CAWLNRDRGRLAQETQYF
.	.	TRBV5-1	TRBJ1-4	TGCGCCAGCAGCGGAACGTCAGGATTACTTAATGAAAAACTGTTTTTT	CASSGTSGLLNEKLFF
TRBD1	.	TRBV7-6	TRBJ2-5	TGTGCCAGCAGCTTAGAGAGGGTTAGGGGGCTGCAGGAGACCCAGTACTTC	CASSLERVRGLQETQYF
.	.	TRBV7-2	TRBJ1-2	TGTGCCAGCAGCTTCAACAGGGACCTCTATGGCTACACCTTC	CASSFNRDLYGYTF
.	.	TRBV2	TRBJ1-1	TGTGCCAGCAGTTACACGAACACTGAAGCTTTCTTT	CASSYTNTEAFF
TRBD1	.	TRBV4-3	TRBJ1-2	TGCGCCAGCAGCCAACGGACAGGGATGGGCTATGGCTACACCTTC	CASSQRTGMGYGYTF
.	.	TRBV6-5	TRBJ2-7	TGTGCCAGCAGTTATAGTCGGGAAGTATACGAGCAGTACTTC	CASSYSREVYEQYF
.	.	TRBV7-2	TRBJ1-1	TGTGCCAGCAGCTTAGATATCGGAGGCTACACTGAAGCTTTCTTT	CASSLDIGGYTEAFF
.	few	TRBV5-6	TRBJ2-7	TGTGCCAGCAGCTTGGCCACCTACGAGCAGTACTTC	CASSLATYEQYF
.	.	TRBV12-5	TRBJ1-5	TGTGCTAGTGGTTTGGGAGCGGGGGGATCAGCCCAGCATTTT	CASGLGAGGSAQHF
TRBD1	.	TRBV7-2	TRBJ1-2	TGTGCCAGCAGCTCGGGGACAGGGGGCGGTAACTATGGCTACACCTTC	CASSSGTGGGNYGYTF
.	.	TRBV2	TRBJ1-1	TGTGCCAGCAGCGCCGAGATGGCTGAAGCTTTCTTT	CASSAEMAEAFF
.	.	TRBV7-8	TRBJ1-2	TGTGCCAGCAGCGCCAGCACAGGGAATGGCTACACCTTC	CASSASTGNGYTF
TRBD2	once	TRBV30	TRBJ2-5	TGTGCCTGGAGTGTACTTAGGCTAGCGGGGGTCCAAGAGACCCAGTACTTC	CAWSVLRLAGVQETQYF
.	.	TRBV15	TRBJ2-4	TGTGCCACCAGCAGAGATAGGCAGGGCTCCAAAAACATTCAGTACTTC	CATSRDRQGSKNIQYF
.	.	TRBV10-3	TRBJ1-2	TGTGCCATCAGCCAGGGTCCTGATGGGTATGGCTACACCTTC	CAISQGPDGYGYTF
.	.	TRBV18	TRBJ1-4	TGTGCCAGCTCTCCAAGGACAGAATTTGAAAAACTGTTTTTT	CASSPRTEFEKLFF
.	.	TRBV7-8	TRBJ2-7	TGTGCCAGCAGCCAAGCACTATCCTACGAGCAGTACTTC	CASSQALSYEQYF
TRBD2	.	TRBV5-4	TRBJ2-5	TGTGCCAGCAGCTTGGAACTAGCGGGGAGAAGGGAGACCCAGTACTTC	CASSLELAGRRETQYF
TRBD2	once	TRBV5-1	TRBJ2-1	TGCGCCAGCAGCCTTGGGGCTAGCGGGGGGAGAGTAGAATACAATGAGCAGTTCTTC	CASSLGASGGRVEYNEQFF